Listed below are T cell receptor beta chains from one sample, sequenced in a study of blood T cell repertoires in COVID-19. Some clones are missing from TCRdb's copy, which holds only in-frame ones; the method was immunoSEQ multiplex PCR. The sample includes around 100,000 clones, about four fifths seen only once; the top ten take around 13%. The sequenced material came from peripheral blood. These receptors were collected from a human donor in a cohort sampled during active COVID-19. CDR3s include the opening cysteine and the closing phenylalanine or tryptophan. A D gene is named only where the DNA matches it firmly. Only some rows state a clone size, as once, few, many or a class for expanded clones.

d_gene | j_gene | v_gene | abundance | CDR3nt | CDR3aa
TRBD2 | TRBJ2-1 | TRBV28 | - | TGTGCCAGCACGACGGGGGGATACAATGAGCAGTTCTTC | CASTTGGYNEQFF
- | TRBJ1-1 | TRBV5-1 | - | TGCGCCAGCAGCTTGGGAGCAGGGATGAACACTGAAGCTTTCTTT | CASSLGAGMNTEAFF
TRBD1 | TRBJ1-6 | TRBV10-3 | - | TGTGCCATCAGTGGGGGGACAGGGTTAAATTCACCCCTCCACTTT | CAISGGTGLNSPLHF
TRBD2 | TRBJ2-5 | TRBV7-2 | - | TGTGCCAGCAGATCCGGGACTAGCGGCCTCCAAGAGACCCAGTACTTC | CASRSGTSGLQETQYF
- | TRBJ1-5 | TRBV6-6 | - | TGTGCCAGCAGTTACTCACAGTTGAATCAGCCCCAGCATTTT | CASSYSQLNQPQHF
- | TRBJ1-5 | TRBV10-1 | few | TGCGCCAGCAGCCGCGAGGAGTTAGGGCCCCAGCATTTT | CASSREELGPQHF
TRBD2 | TRBJ2-2 | TRBV5-4 | - | TGTGCCAGCAGCTTCGCGACTAGCAAGAACACCGGGGAGCTGTTTTTT | CASSFATSKNTGELFF
- | TRBJ1-2 | TRBV11-2 | few | TGTGCCAGCAGCTCGCAACAGGGCCGTGATGGCTACACCTTC | CASSSQQGRDGYTF
TRBD1 | TRBJ2-2 | TRBV7-6 | - | TGTGCCAGCAGCGCCAGTACAGGGGGTATCGCGAACACCGGGGAGCTGTTTTTT | CASSASTGGIANTGELFF
- | TRBJ1-4 | TRBV27 | - | TGTGCCAGCAGTTTTCAGGGTGATAGAGTTGAAAAACTGTTTTTT | CASSFQGDRVEKLFF
TRBD2 | TRBJ2-2 | TRBV11-2 | - | TGTGCCAGCAGCTTATTAGGGACTAGTCTTACCGGGGAGCTGTTTTTT | CASSLLGTSLTGELFF
- | TRBJ1-2 | TRBV5-6 | - | TGTGCCAGCAGCTTCGATAGGCGGGTAGCTAACTATGGCTACACCTTC | CASSFDRRVANYGYTF
- | TRBJ2-1 | TRBV19 | - | TGTGCCAGTAGTATAGCGCTAGCGACATACAATGAGCAGTTCTTC | CASSIALATYNEQFF
TRBD2 | TRBJ2-1 | TRBV2 | - | TGTGCCAGCAGCAGAGGAAGTCTAGCGGGGGACAATGAGCAGTTCTTC | CASSRGSLAGDNEQFF
TRBD1 | TRBJ2-5 | TRBV6-5 | - | TGTGCCAGCAGGGGACAGGCAAGAGAGACCCAGTACTTC | CASRGQARETQYF
TRBD2 | TRBJ2-7 | TRBV7-9 | - | TGTGCCAGCAGCTTTGGCGGGGGAACGGGGGAGCAGTACTTC | CASSFGGGTGEQYF
TRBD1 | TRBJ1-5 | TRBV6-1 | - | TGTGCCAGCAGTGACGGGACAGGGGGCAATCAGCCCCAGCATTTT | CASSDGTGGNQPQHF
- | TRBJ2-7 | TRBV20-1 | - | TGCAGTGCTATAAACAAGAACGAGCAGTACTTC | CSAINKNEQYF
- | TRBJ1-5 | TRBV2 | - | TGTGCCAGCAAACCAGGGATAGAAGGGCAGCCCCAGCATTTT | CASKPGIEGQPQHF
- | TRBJ1-2 | TRBV6-5 | - | TGTGCCAGCAGTTCCGGTAGTGGCTATGGCTACACCTTC | CASSSGSGYGYTF
TRBD1 | TRBJ1-2 | TRBV2 | - | TGTGCCAGCAGTGAGGGACAGGGGAACTATGGCTACACCTTC | CASSEGQGNYGYTF
- | TRBJ2-2 | TRBV15 | - | TGTGCCACCGGGGAGGTGAACACCGGGGAGCTGTTTTTT | CATGEVNTGELFF
- | TRBJ1-1 | TRBV7-2 | - | TGTGCCAGCACCACCTCGGTTAGGGTCAGTGGGGGGGCTGAAGCTTTCTTT | CASTTSVRVSGGAEAFF
TRBD1 | TRBJ2-3 | TRBV7-2 | - | TGTGCCAGCAGCTGGGCGGGGACAGGGGGTACAGATACGCAGTATTTT | CASSWAGTGGTDTQYF
- | TRBJ2-1 | TRBV5-4 | - | TGTGCCAGCAGCCCAGATTTAGCGGAGGGACAGAAGTTCTACAATGAGCAGTTCTTC | CASSPDLAEGQKFYNEQFF
TRBD2 | TRBJ2-1 | TRBV3-1/TRBV3-2 | - | TGTGCCAGCAGGGTAGCGGGGGGCAGGGATGAGCAGTTCTTC | CASRVAGGRDEQFF
TRBD1 | TRBJ2-2 | TRBV7-9 | - | TGTGCCAGCAGCTTCCGACAGGGGCGGACGGGGGAGCTGTTTTTT | CASSFRQGRTGELFF
TRBD1 | TRBJ2-1 | TRBV19 | - | TGTGCCAGTAGCTCGGACAGGGTGTACCACAATGAGCAGTTCTTC | CASSSDRVYHNEQFF
- | TRBJ1-1 | TRBV19 | - | TGTGCCAGTAGTACACTGCGAACAGGACTGAACACTGAAGCTTTCTTT | CASSTLRTGLNTEAFF
TRBD1 | TRBJ1-1 | TRBV6-6 | - | TGTGCCAGCACCGGAAGCAAGGGGGCGGGTACTGAAGCTTTCTTT | CASTGSKGAGTEAFF
TRBD2 | TRBJ2-1 | TRBV29-1 | once | TGCAGCGTTGTCCCGATAAACAGACTAGCGGGGGCCCTTTTGCAGTTCTTC | CSVVPINRLAGALLQFF
- | TRBJ1-1 | TRBV5-6 | - | TGTGCCAGCAGCTTGGAAATAAGGAGATGGAAGAACACTGAAGCTTTCTTT | CASSLEIRRWKNTEAFF
TRBD2 | TRBJ2-3 | TRBV3-1/TRBV3-2 | - | TGTGCCAGCAGCCAACTAGCGGGGGCGATCACAGATACGCAGTATTTT | CASSQLAGAITDTQYF